The entry that follows covers one TCR beta chain sequence. Its target is not known. Trimming stripped 6 bases from V and 0 bases from J, with 8 bases between. The CDR3 contains 13 residues. Germline CDR1 LNHDA, CDR2 SQIVND (reference sequence). The sample comes from a study of shared clonotypes between healthy human individuals. General study findings and limits: Compared with clonotypes that all four donors shared, non-shared clonotypes had lower generation probabilities.

Terminally differentiated effector memory CD45RA+ cells were excluded by CCR7 positive selection of CD45RO-negative cells. Each of the donors was a healthy adult who was HIV-negative and had not had a recent acute infection or vaccination. Genomic DNA of each subset was evenly split across several immunoSEQ plates. Repertoires were generated with immunoSEQ multiplex PCR, while TCRdb's copy carries only in-frame clones and drops some. Of millions of clones in the sample, just over 90% were seen once. V usage is TRBV19 and J usage is TRBJ1-1; no clear D. The TCR was taken from a man younger than 30 in good health. Some clones in this sample may be carry-over from other donors' samples. Sequenced: naive CD8+ T cells from PBMCs. The CDR3 region is CASRSRMNTEAFF. The CDR3 DNA reads TGTGCCAGTAGATCGCGGATGAACACTGAAGCTTTCTTT.